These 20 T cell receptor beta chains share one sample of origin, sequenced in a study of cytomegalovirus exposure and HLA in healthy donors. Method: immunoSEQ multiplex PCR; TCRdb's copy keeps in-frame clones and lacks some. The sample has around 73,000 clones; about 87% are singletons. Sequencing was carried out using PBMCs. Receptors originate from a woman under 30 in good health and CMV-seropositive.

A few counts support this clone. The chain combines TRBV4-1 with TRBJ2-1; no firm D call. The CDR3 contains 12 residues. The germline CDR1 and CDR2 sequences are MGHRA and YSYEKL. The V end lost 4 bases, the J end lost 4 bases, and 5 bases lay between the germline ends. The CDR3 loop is CASSLEYNEQFF. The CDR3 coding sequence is TGCGCCAGCAGCCTGGAGTACAATGAGCAGTTCTTC.

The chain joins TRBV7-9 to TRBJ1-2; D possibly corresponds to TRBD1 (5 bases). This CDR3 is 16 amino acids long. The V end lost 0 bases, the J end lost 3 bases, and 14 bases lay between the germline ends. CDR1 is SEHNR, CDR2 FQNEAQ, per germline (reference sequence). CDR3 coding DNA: TGTGCCAGCAGCTTAGCGATATTGCCGGGGGACTATGGCTACACCTTC. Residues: CASSLAILPGDYGYTF.

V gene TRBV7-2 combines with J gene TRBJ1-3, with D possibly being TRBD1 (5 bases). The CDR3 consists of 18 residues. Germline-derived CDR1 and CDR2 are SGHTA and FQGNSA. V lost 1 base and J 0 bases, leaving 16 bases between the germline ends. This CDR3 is CASSLDSMGQSSGNTIYF. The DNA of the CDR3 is TGTGCCAGCAGCTTAGACAGTATGGGGCAGAGCTCTGGAAACACCATATATTTT.

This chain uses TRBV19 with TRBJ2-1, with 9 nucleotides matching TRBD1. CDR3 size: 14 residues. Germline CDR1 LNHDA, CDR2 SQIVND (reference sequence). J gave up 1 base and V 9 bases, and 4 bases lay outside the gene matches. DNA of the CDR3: TGTGCCAGCAACAGGGGGCTGTCCTACAATGAGCAGTTCTTC. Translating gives CASNRGLSYNEQFF.

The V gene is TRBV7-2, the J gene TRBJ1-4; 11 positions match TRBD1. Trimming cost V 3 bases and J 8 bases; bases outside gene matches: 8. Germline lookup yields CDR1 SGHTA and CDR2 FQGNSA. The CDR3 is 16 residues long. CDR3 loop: CASSFHGQGAEEKLFF. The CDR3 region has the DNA TGTGCCAGCAGCTTCCACGGACAGGGGGCCGAGGAAAAACTGTTTTTT.

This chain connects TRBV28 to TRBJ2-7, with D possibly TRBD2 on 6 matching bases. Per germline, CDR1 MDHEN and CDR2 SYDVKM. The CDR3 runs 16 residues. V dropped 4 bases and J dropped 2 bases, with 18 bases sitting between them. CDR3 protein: CASSSAGTDATYEQYF. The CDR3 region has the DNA TGTGCCAGCAGTTCCGCGGGGACGGATGCAACCTACGAGCAGTACTTC.

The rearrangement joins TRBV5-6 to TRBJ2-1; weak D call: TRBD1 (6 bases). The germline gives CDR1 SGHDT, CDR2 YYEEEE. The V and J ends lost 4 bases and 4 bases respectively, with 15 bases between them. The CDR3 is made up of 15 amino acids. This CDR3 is CASSPTGTPYNEQFF. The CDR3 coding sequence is TGTGCCAGCAGCCCCACCGGGACACCGTACAATGAGCAGTTCTTC.

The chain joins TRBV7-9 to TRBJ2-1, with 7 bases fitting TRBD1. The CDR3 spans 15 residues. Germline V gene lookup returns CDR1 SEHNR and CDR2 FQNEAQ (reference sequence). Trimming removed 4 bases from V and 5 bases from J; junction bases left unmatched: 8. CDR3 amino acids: CASSSRDRDDNEQFF. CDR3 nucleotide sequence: TGTGCCAGCAGCTCGAGGGACAGAGACGACAATGAGCAGTTCTTC.

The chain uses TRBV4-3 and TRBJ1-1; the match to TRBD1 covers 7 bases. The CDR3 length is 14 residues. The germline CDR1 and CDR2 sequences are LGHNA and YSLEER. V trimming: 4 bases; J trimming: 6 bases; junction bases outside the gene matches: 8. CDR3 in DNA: TGCGCCAGCAGCCGAACAGGGGAAGTACCTGAAGCTTTCTTT. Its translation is CASSRTGEVPEAFF.

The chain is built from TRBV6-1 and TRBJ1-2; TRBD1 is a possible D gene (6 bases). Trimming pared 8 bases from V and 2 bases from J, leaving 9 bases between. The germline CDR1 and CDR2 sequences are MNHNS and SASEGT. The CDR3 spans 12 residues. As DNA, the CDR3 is TGTGCCAGCCGTACAGGGAACTATGGCTACACCTTC. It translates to CASRTGNYGYTF.

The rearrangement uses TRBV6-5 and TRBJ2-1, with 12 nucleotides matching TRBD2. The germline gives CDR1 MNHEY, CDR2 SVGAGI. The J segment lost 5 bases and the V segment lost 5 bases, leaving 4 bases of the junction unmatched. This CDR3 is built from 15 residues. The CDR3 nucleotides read TGTGCCAGCAGTGACTGGACTAGCGGGAACAATGAGCAGTTCTTC. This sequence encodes CASSDWTSGNNEQFF.

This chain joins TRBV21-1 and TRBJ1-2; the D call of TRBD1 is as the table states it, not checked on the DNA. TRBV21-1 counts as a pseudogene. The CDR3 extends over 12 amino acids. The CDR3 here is CASSGTGYGYTF. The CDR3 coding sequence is TGTGCCAGCAGCGGAACAGGATATGGCTACACCTTC.

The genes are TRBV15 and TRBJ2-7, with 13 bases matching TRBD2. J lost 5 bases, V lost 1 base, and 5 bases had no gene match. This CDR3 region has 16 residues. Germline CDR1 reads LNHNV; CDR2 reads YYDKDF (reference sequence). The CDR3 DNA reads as TGTGCCACCAGCAGAGCAGCGGGACTAGCGGGAAACGAGCAGTACTTC. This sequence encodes CATSRAAGLAGNEQYF.

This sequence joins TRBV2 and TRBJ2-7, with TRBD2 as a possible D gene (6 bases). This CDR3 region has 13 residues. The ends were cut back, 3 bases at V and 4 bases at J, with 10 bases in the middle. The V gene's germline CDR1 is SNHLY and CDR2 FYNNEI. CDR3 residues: CASSDPGLYEQYF. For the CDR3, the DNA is TGTGCCAGCAGTGACCCGGGACTGTACGAGCAGTACTTC.

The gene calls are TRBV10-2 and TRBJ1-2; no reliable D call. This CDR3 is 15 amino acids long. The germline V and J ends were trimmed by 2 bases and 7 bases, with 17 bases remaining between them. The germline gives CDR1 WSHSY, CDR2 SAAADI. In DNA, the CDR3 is TGCGCCAGCAGTGAGCCGAAGTCGGGAAGGGCTGGCTACACCTTC. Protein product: CASSEPKSGRAGYTF.

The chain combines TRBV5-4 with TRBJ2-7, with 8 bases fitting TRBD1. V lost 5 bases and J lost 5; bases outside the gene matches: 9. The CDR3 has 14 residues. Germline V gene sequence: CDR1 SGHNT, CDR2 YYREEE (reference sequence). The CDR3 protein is CASSPTGQGNEQYF. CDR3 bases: TGTGCCAGCAGTCCGACCGGACAGGGAAACGAGCAGTACTTC.

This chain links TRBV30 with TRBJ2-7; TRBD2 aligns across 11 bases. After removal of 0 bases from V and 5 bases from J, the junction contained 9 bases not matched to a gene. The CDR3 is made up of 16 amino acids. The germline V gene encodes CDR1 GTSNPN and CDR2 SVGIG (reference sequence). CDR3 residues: CAWSVLRGTSGNEQYF. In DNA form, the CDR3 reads TGTGCCTGGAGTGTCCTGAGGGGGACTAGCGGAAACGAGCAGTACTTC.

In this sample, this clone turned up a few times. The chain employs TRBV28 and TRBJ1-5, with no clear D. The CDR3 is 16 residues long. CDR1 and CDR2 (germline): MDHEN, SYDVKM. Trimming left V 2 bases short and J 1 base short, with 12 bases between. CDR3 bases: TGTGCCAGCAGTTTAAATTCCGGGAGAAGCAATCAGCCCCAGCATTTT. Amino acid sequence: CASSLNSGRSNQPQHF.

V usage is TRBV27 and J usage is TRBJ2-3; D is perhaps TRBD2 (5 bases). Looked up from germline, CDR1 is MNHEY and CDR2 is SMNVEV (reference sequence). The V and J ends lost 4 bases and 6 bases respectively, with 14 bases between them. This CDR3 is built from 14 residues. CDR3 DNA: TGTGCCAGCAGTTCTATAGGAGGTCAGGATACGCAGTATTTT. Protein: CASSSIGGQDTQYF.

The CDR3 reads CASSEGTGAYEQYF. In nucleotides, the CDR3 is TGTGCCAGCAGTGAGGGGACAGGCGCCTACGAGCAGTACTTC. The chain couples TRBV2 to TRBJ2-7, with 8 positions matching TRBD1. Per germline, CDR1 SNHLY and CDR2 FYNNEI. V lost 3 bases and J lost 2; bases outside the gene matches: 3. This CDR3 region has 14 residues.